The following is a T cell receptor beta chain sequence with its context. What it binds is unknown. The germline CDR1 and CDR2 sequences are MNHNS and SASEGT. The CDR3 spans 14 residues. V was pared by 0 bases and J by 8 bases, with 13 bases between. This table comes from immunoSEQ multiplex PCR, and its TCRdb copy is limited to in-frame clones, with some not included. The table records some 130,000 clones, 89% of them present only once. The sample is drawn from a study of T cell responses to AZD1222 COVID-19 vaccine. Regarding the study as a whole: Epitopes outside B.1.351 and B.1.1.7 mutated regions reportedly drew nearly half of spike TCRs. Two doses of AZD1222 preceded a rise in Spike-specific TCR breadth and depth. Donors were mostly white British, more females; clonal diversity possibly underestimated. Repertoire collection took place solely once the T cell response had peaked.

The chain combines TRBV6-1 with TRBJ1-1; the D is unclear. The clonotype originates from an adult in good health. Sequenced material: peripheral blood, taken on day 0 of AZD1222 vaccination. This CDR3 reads CASSEAGLGREAFF. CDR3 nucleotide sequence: TGTGCCAGCAGTGAAGCGGGGTTAGGACGGGAAGCTTTCTTT.